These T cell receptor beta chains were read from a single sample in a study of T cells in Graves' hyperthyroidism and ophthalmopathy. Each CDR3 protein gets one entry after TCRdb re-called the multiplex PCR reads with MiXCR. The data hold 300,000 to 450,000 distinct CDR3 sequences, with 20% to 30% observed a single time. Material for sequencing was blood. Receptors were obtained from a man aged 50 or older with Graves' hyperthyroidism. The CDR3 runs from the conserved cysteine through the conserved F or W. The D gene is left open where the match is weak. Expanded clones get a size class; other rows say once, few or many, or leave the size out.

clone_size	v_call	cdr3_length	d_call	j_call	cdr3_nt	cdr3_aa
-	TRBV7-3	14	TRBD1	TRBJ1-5	TGTGCCAGCAGCTTCGACAGGGGGTCTCAGCCCCAGCATTTT	CASSFDRGSQPQHF
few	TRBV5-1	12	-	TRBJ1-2	TGCGCCAGCAGCTCCATCGGGGATGGCTACACCTTC	CASSSIGDGYTF
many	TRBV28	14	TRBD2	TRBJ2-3	TGTGCCAGCAGTCCGGGGACTAGAGCAGATACGCAGTATTTT	CASSPGTRADTQYF
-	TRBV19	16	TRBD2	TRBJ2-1	TGTGCCAGTAGTCCCGTCGGTTTAGCGGGAGACAATGAGCAGTTCTTC	CASSPVGLAGDNEQFF
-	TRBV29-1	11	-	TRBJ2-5	TGCAGCGCCAAGAGGGAAGAGACCCAGTACTTC	CSAKREETQYF
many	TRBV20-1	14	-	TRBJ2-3	TGCAGTGCTAGAATGGGAGGAAGGACAGATACGCAGTATTTT	CSARMGGRTDTQYF
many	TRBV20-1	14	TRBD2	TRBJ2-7	TGCAGTGCTAGAGATGCACTAGCGGAATACGAGCAGTACTTC	CSARDALAEYEQYF
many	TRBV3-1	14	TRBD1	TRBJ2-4	TGTGCCAGCAGCCACGGACAGGGGGCAAACATTCAGTACTTC	CASSHGQGANIQYF
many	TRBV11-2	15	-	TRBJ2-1	TGTGCCAGCAGGGGTGTTAGGAGCTCCTACAATGAGCAGTTCTTC	CASRGVRSSYNEQFF
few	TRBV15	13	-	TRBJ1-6	TGTGCCACCAGCAGGGTACCCAATTCACCCCTCCACTTT	CATSRVPNSPLHF
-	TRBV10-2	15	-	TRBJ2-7	TGCGCCAGCAGTGGTGCTACAGAGAAATCCTACGAGCAGTACTTC	CASSGATEKSYEQYF
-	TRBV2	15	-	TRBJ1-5	TGTGCCAGCAATTTTGACAGACATAGCAATCAGCCCCAGCATTTT	CASNFDRHSNQPQHF
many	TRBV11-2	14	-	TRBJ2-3	TGTGCCAGCAGTCCATACAGCGCTGCAGATACGCAGTATTTT	CASSPYSAADTQYF
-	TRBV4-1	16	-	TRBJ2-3	TGCGCCAGCAGCCAAGAGGACTATCAGCTCACAGATACGCAGTATTTT	CASSQEDYQLTDTQYF
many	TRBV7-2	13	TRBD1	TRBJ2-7	TGTGCCAGCACTAGGGACAGCACCTCCGAGCAGTACTTC	CASTRDSTSEQYF
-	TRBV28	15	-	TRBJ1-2	TGTGCCAGCAGTTTCCCTCCTCCAGCTAACTATGGCTACACCTTC	CASSFPPPANYGYTF
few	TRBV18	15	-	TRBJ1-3	TGTGCCAGCTCGTCAACAAGGAGCTCTGGAAACACCATATATTTT	CASSSTRSSGNTIYF
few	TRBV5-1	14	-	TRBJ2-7	TGCGCCAGCAGGGCTAATGTGGAATCCTACGAGCAGTACTTC	CASRANVESYEQYF
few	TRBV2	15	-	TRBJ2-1	TGTGCCAGCAGTGATCAGCGCCTTAGGGGCAATGAGCAGTTCTTC	CASSDQRLRGNEQFF
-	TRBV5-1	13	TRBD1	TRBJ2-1	TGCGCCAGCGGTGGACAGGGGGAGAGTGAGCAGTTCTTC	CASGGQGESEQFF
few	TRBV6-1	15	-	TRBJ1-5	TGTGCCAGCAGTGAAGTATACGACAGCAGTCAGCCCCAGCATTTT	CASSEVYDSSQPQHF
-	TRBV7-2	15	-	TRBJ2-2	TGTGCCAGCAGCTTAGCAGCCATGAACACCGGGGAGCTGTTTTTT	CASSLAAMNTGELFF
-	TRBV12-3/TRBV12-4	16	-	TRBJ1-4	TGTGCCAGCAGCAGGACCGGGGGGAGAACTAATGAAAAACTGTTTTTT	CASSRTGGRTNEKLFF
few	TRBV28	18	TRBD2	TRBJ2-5	TGTGCCAGCAGTCCCGCGGGGGAGGGCAGGAGTACTCAAGAGACCCAGTACTTC	CASSPAGEGRSTQETQYF
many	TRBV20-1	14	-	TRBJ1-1	TGCAGTGCTAGTTCGAGTTTTGGCAACACTGAAGCTTTCTTT	CSASSSFGNTEAFF
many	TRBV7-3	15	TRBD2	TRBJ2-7	TGTGCCAGCAGATTATTTAGCGGGAGTTCCTACGAGCAGTACTTC	CASRLFSGSSYEQYF
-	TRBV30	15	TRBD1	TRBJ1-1	TGTGCCTGGAGTTCGTATACAGGGGGGATCACTGAAGCTTTCTTT	CAWSSYTGGITEAFF
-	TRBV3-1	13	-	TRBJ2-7	TGTGCCAGCAGCTGGGACCACTCCTACGAGCAGTACTTC	CASSWDHSYEQYF